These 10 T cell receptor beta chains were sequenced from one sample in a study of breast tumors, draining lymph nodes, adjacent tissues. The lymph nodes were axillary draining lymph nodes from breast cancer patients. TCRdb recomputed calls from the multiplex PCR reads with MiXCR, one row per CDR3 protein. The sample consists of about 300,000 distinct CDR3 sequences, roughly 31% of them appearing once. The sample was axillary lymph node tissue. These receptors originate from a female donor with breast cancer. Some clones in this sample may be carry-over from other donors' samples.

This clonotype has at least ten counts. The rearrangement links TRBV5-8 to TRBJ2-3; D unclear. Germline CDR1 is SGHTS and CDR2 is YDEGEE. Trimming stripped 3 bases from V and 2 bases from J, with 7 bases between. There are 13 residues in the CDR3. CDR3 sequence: CASSWAVTDTQYF. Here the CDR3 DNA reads TGTGCCAGCAGCTGGGCGGTCACAGATACGCAGTATTTT.

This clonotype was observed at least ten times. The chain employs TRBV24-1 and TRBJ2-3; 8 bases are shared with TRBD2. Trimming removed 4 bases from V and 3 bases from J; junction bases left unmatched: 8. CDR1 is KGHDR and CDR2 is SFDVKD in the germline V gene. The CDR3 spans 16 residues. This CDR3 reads CATSDKRLARTDTQYF. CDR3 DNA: TGTGCCACCAGTGACAAAAGACTAGCGCGAACAGATACGCAGTATTTT.

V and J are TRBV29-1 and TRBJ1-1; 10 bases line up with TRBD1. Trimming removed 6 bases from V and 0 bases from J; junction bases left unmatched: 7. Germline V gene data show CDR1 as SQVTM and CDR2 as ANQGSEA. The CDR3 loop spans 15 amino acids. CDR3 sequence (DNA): TGCAGCGTCCCCAGGACAGGGGGGGTGAACACTGAAGCTTTCTTT. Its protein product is CSVPRTGGVNTEAFF.

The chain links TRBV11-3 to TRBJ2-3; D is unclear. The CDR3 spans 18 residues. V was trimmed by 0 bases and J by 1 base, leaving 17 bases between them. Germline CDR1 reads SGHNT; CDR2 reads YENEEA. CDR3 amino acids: CASSLDRVPGGRTDTQYF. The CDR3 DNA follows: TGTGCCAGCAGCTTAGATCGGGTTCCGGGTGGACGCACAGATACGCAGTATTTT.

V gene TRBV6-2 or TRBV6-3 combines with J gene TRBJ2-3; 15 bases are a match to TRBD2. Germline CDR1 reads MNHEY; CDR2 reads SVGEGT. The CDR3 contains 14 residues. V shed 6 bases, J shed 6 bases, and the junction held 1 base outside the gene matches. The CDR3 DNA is TGTGCCAGCAGCGGACTAGCGGGAGGGGATACGCAGTATTTT. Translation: CASSGLAGGDTQYF.

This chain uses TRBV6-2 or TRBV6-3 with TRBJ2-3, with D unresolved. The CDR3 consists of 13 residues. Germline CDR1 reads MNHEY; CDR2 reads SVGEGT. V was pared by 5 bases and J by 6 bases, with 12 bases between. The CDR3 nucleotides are TGTGCCAGCAGTCCGCAATCTTCGGATACGCAGTATTTT. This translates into CASSPQSSDTQYF.

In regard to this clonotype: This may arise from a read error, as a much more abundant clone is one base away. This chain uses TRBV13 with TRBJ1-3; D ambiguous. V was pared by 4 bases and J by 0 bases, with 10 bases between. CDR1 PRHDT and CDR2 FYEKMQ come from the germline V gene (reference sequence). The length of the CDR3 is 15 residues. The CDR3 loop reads CASSSRPNSGNTIYF. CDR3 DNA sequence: TGTGCCAGCAGCTCCCGGCCAAACTCTGGAAACACCATATATTTT.

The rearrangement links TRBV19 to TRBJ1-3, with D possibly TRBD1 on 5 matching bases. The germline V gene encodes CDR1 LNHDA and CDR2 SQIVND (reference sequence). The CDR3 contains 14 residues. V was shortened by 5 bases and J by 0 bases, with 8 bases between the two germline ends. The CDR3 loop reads CASSVTASGNTIYF. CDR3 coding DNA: TGTGCCAGTAGTGTGACAGCCTCTGGAAACACCATATATTTT.

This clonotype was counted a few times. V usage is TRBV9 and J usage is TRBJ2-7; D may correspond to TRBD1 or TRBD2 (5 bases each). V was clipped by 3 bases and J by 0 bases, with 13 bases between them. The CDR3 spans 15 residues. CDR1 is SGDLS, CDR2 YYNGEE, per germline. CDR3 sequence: CASSGALGGSYEQYF. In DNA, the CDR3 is TGTGCCAGCAGCGGAGCTCTTGGGGGCTCCTACGAGCAGTACTTC.

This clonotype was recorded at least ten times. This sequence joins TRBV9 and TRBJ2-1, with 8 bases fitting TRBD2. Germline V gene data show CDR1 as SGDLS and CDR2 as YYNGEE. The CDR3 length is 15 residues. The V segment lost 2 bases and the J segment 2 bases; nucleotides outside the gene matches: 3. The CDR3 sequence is CASSVDSGTYNEQFF. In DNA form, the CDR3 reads TGTGCCAGCAGCGTCGATAGCGGGACCTACAATGAGCAGTTCTTC.